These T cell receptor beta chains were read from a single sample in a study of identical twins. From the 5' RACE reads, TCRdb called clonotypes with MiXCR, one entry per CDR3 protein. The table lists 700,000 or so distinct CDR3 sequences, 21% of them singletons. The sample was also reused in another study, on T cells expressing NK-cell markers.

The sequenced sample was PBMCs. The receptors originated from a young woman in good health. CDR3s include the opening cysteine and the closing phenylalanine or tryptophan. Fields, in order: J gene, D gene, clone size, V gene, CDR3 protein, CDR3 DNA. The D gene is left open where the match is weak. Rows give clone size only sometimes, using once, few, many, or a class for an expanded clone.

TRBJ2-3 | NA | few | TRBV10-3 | CAISENGSGRYF | TGTGCCATCAGTGAGAACGGTAGCGGAAGGTATTTT
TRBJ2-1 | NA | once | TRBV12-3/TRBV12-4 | CASRQGGEGEQFF | TGTGCCAGCAGGCAGGGAGGAGAGGGTGAGCAGTTCTTC
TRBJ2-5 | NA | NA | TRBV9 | CASSASGGLLETQYF | TGTGCCAGCAGCGCCTCGGGTGGTCTCCTAGAGACCCAGTACTTC
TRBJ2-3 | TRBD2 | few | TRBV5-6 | CASSSPTSGRLVYTQYF | TGTGCCAGCAGCTCACCGACTAGCGGGAGGCTGGTTTATACGCAGTATTTT
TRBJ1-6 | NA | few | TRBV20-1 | CSARAGGGISPLHF | TGCAGTGCTAGGGCGGGAGGCGGAATTTCACCCCTCCACTTT
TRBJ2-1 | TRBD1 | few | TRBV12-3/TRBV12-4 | CASRDRGSYNEQFF | TGTGCCAGCAGAGACAGGGGCTCCTACAATGAGCAGTTCTTC
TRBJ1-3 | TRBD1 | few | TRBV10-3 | CAISDPGQGRGNTIYF | TGTGCCATCAGTGACCCGGGACAGGGAAGAGGAAACACCATATATTTT
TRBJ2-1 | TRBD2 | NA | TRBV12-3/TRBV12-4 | CASSWGLAGYNEQFF | TGTGCCAGCAGTTGGGGACTAGCGGGGTACAATGAGCAGTTCTTC
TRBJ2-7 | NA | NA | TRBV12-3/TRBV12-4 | CASSERAAIYEQYF | TGTGCCAGCAGTGAGCGGGCGGCGATCTACGAGCAGTACTTC
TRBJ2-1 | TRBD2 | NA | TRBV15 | CATSRTTLAGRYNEQFF | TGTGCCACCAGCAGAACTACGCTAGCGGGTCGCTACAATGAGCAGTTCTTC
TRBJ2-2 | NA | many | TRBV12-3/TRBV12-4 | CASSLRTGTGELFF | TGTGCCAGCAGTTTAAGGACCGGCACCGGGGAGCTGTTTTTT
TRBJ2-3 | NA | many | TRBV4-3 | CASSPLLGATDTQYF | TGCGCCAGCAGCCCCCTCTTGGGGGCCACAGATACGCAGTATTTT
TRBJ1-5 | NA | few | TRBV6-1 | CASSEGRPQHF | TGTGCCAGCAGTGAGGGCCGGCCCCAGCATTTT
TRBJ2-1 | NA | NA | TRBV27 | CASSSEGEQFF | TGTGCCAGCAGTTCCGAGGGTGAGCAGTTCTTC
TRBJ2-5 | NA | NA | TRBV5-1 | CASSWGERGETQYF | TGCGCCAGCAGCTGGGGAGAAAGGGGGGAGACCCAGTACTTC
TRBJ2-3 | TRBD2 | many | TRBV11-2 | CASSFGLGSTDTQYF | TGTGCCAGCAGCTTCGGACTAGGGAGCACAGATACGCAGTATTTT
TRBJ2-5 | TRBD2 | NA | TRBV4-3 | CASSRGSGRALSETQYF | TGCGCCAGCAGCCGCGGTAGCGGGAGGGCCCTGTCGGAGACCCAGTACTTC
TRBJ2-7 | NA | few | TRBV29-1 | CSVGEREQYF | TGCAGCGTTGGGGAACGCGAGCAGTACTTC
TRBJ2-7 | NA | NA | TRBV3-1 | CASRQGPTYEQYF | TGTGCCAGCAGACAAGGACCCACCTACGAGCAGTACTTC
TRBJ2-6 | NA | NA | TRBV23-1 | CASSQSTGMNPSGANVLTF | TGCGCCAGCAGTCAATCTACCGGGATGAATCCCTCTGGGGCCAACGTCCTGACTTTC
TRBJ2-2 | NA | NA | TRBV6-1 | CASSRGVGTGELFF | TGTGCCTCCTCCCGGGGAGTAGGAACCGGGGAGCTGTTTTTT
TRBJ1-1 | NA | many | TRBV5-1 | CASSSGTGTSLGTEAFF | TGCGCCAGCAGCTCAGGCACAGGGACATCTTTAGGCACTGAAGCTTTCTTT
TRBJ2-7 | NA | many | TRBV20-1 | CSASALVREQYF | TGCAGTGCTAGTGCCCTAGTTCGCGAGCAGTACTTC
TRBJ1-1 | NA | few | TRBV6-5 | CASSYRGHMFGTEAFF | TGTGCCAGCAGTTACAGAGGACATATGTTTGGCACTGAAGCTTTCTTT
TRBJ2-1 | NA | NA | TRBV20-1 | CSAGWDLVRHEQFF | TGCAGTGCTGGCTGGGACCTAGTTAGGCATGAGCAGTTCTTC
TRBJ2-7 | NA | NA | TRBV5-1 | CASSWGVSSYEQYF | TGCGCCAGCAGCTGGGGGGTTTCCTCCTACGAGCAGTACTTC
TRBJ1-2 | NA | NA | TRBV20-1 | CSVSHRDTSGYTF | TGCAGTGTCAGTCACCGGGACACGTCCGGCTACACCTTC
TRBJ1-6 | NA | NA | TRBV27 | CASSLALAVSPLHF | TGTGCCAGCAGTTTAGCCCTTGCGGTATCACCCCTCCACTTT
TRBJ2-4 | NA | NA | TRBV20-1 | CSAGGWGAKNIQYF | TGCAGTGCAGGGGGTTGGGGGGCCAAAAACATTCAGTACTTC
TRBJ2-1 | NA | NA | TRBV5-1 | CASSLASAEYNEQFF | TGCGCCAGCAGCTTGGCCTCGGCCGAATACAATGAGCAGTTCTTC
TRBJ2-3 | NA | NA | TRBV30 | CAWSIADTQYF | TGTGCCTGGAGTATTGCAGATACGCAGTATTTT
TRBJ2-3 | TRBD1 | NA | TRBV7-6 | CASSLGKGATDTQYF | TGTGCCAGCAGCTTAGGGAAGGGGGCGACCGATACGCAGTATTTT
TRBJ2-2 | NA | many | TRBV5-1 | CASSLGRTGELFF | TGCGCCAGCAGCTTGGGGAGGACCGGGGAGCTGTTTTTT
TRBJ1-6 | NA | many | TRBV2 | CASSGRVSDSPLHF | TGTGCCAGCAGTGGAAGGGTATCGGATTCACCCCTCCACTTT
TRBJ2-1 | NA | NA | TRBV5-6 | CASSASRWNEQFF | TGTGCCAGCAGCGCGAGCCGGTGGAATGAGCAGTTCTTC
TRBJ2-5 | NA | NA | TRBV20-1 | CSAARIQETQYF | TGCAGTGCTGCCCGAATCCAAGAGACCCAGTACTTC
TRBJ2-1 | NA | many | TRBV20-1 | CSARHLNEQFF | TGCAGTGCTAGACACCTCAATGAGCAGTTCTTC
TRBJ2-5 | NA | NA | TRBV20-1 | CSARVDQETQYF | TGCAGTGCTAGAGTAGACCAAGAGACCCAGTACTTC
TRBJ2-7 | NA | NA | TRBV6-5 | CASSYSGNSYEQYF | TGTGCCAGCAGTTACTCCGGCAACTCCTACGAGCAGTACTTC
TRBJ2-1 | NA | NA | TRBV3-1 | CASSHFTSGSEQFF | TGTGCCAGCAGCCACTTCACCTCGGGCTCGGAGCAGTTCTTC
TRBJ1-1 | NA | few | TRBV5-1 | CASSFRDITEAFF | TGCGCCAGCAGCTTCCGGGACATAACTGAAGCTTTCTTT
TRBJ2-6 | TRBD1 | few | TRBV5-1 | CASRSNKPGQGFSGANVLTF | TGCGCCAGCCGTTCGAATAAACCGGGACAGGGCTTCTCTGGGGCCAACGTCCTGACTTTC
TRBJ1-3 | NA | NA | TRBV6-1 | CASRDPGGTSGNTIYF | TGTGCCAGCAGGGATCCCGGGGGCACCTCTGGAAACACCATATATTTT
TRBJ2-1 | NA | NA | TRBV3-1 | CASSLPFAGEQFF | TGTGCCAGCAGCCTCCCTTTTGCGGGTGAGCAGTTCTTC
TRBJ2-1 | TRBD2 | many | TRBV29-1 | CSAQGTSGMDEQFF | TGCAGCGCCCAGGGGACTAGCGGGATGGATGAGCAGTTCTTC
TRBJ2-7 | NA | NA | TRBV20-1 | CSAREGSGEQYF | TGCAGTGCTAGAGAAGGCAGCGGCGAGCAGTACTTC
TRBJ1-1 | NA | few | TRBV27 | CASSRKGYSMNTEAFF | TGTGCCAGCAGCCGTAAAGGGTATTCGATGAACACTGAAGCTTTCTTT
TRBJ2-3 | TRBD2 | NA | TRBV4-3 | CASSQDVLAGDTQYF | TGCGCCAGCAGCCAAGATGTACTAGCGGGAGATACGCAGTATTTT
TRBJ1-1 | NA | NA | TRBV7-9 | CASSLAYKNTEAFF | TGTGCCAGCAGCTTAGCATACAAAAACACTGAAGCTTTCTTT
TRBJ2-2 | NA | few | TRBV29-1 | CSVAPPRGTGELFF | TGCAGCGTTGCCCCACCCCGGGGCACCGGGGAGCTGTTTTTT
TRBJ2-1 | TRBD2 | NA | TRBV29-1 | CSVEEQTSGEQFF | TGCAGCGTTGAAGAACAAACTAGCGGTGAGCAGTTCTTC
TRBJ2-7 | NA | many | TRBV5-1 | CASQRGLAAGRDYEQYF | TGCGCCAGTCAACGGGGGCTAGCGGCTGGGCGGGACTACGAGCAGTACTTC
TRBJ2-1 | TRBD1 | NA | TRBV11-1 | CASSSHIRGRRGSQDEQFF | TGTGCCAGCAGCTCACATATAAGGGGGCGCCGGGGTAGCCAGGATGAGCAGTTCTTC
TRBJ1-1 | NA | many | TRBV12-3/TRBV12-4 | CASSPSTEAFF | TGTGCCAGCAGTCCGTCCACTGAAGCTTTCTTT
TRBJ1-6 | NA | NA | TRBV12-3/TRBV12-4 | CASSLLGGNSPLHF | TGTGCCAGCAGTTTATTGGGAGGAAATTCACCCCTCCACTTT
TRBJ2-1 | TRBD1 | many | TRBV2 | CASRYGQGEANEQFF | TGTGCCAGCAGATATGGACAGGGGGAGGCCAATGAGCAGTTCTTC
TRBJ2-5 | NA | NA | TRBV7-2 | CASSLGGRNGETQYF | TGTGCCAGCAGCTTAGGGGGGAGAAATGGGGAGACCCAGTACTTC